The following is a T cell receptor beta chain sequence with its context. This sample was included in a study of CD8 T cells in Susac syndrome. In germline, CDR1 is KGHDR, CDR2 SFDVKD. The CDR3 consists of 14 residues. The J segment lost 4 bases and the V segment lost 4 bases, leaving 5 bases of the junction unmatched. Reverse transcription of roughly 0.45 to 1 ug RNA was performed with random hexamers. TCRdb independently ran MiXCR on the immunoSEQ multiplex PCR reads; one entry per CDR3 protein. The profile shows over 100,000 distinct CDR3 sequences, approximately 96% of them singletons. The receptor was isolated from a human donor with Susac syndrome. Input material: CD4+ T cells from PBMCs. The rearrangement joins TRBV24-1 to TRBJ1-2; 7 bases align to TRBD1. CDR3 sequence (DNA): TGTGCCACCAGTGACTCGACAGGGCCCTATGGCTACACCTTC. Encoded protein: CATSDSTGPYGYTF.